This TCR beta chain was captured in a study of Tregs in tolerant kidney transplant recipients (dated by TCRdb to the late 2010s). General notes on the study: The study used TCRbeta sequencing to identify donor-specific regulatory T cells before combined kidney and bone marrow transplantation, then tracked those cells after transplant. In a few healthy controls, several methods of expanding Tregs specific for an allogeneic donor were compared by TCRbeta repertoire sequencing. Results and caveats for the whole study, not just this receptor: Expanding Tregs with activated donor B cells appeared to identify the most biologically relevant and donor-specific TCRbeta repertoire. The study was constrained by small patient numbers, and validation of the findings is required in larger populations and under other immunosuppression protocols. Biological reproducibility was not directly assessed, although technical replication error appeared to be minimal.

The CDR3 spans 11 residues, from the cysteine through the phenylalanine. Only the CDR3 part of the read is kept: 33 bases, read in frame from the first base. The junction shows trimming of 5 bases on V and 0 bases on J, plus 1 base between the germline ends. CDR1 SGHTA and CDR2 FQGTGA are derived from the germline V gene. This clone was seen a handful of times. Its antigen is currently not known. Within one base of it there is no much larger clone, and no base qualities were kept. Thawed PBMCs were FACS-sorted into unstimulated Tregs (CD4+CD25+CD127-), CD4+ non-Tregs (CD4+CD25-), CD4 cells and CD8 cells. Blood from healthy controls was obtained either as purchased buffy coats or from healthy volunteers. Healthy control blood was processed by Ficoll density gradient to PBMCs and cryopreserved; patient PBMCs were collected before and after transplant. For TCRbeta CDR3 sequencing, genomic DNA was extracted from sorted cells using the QIAGEN DNeasy Blood and Tissue Kit. High-throughput TCRbeta CDR3 sequencing, which included PCR amplification with bias correction and internal controls, was done commercially through immunoSEQ. The source study handled its data this way. A unique productive TCRbeta sequence was defined by the CDR3 nucleotide sequence when primers matched, and otherwise by the CDR3 amino acid sequence together with the Vbeta and Jbeta genes. As a correction for sorting error, sequences shared between sorted populations at a frequency ratio of 2:1 or less were discarded, and the remaining shared sequences were assigned to the higher population. A sequence counted as donor-reactive if, in CFSE-low cells, the sequence had a frequency of at least 0.01% and was expanded at least 5-fold compared with unstimulated cells. Jensen-Shannon divergence calculated on the top 100 TCRbeta sequences ranked by frequency was used to measure repertoire divergence. When a sample had multiple sequencing runs, each run was corrected for sorting error separately and the runs were then pooled. The source is immuneACCESS, and TCRdb retained only in-frame sequences with V and J called. Part of the clones is not carried over; for the studies checked, unresolved V genes explain less than half of this, and the remainder is unexplained. V, J and clone size reflect that table, while D and trimming were determined from the DNA. Present in this sample are 85,000 to 95,000 clones, more than 90% of which were seen just once. The ten largest account for roughly 5% of the sample.

This clonotype was obtained from a human donor in good health. The material sequenced was CD8+ T cells from blood. The sequence joins TRBV7-3 to TRBJ1-1; the D gene is not confidently resolved. The nucleotides read TGTGCCAGCAGCCTGAACACTGAAGCTTTCTTT. Its protein product is CASSLNTEAFF.